Listed here are 15 T cell receptor beta chains from one sample, sequenced in a study of blood T cell repertoires in COVID-19 (TCRdb year 2020). Receptors were amplified or captured by the immunoSEQ multiplex PCR assay. Entries here come from immuneACCESS through TCRdb and include only in-frame sequences with V and J called. Some clones fail to appear in such tables; in the studies checked, an unresolved V gene covers under half of the shortfall, and the cause of the remainder is unknown. The table for this sample lists 250,000 or so clones; more than 85% of them were counted only once. The ten largest clones represent 1.6% of the sample. Sample: PBMCs or T cells enriched from blood (not recorded which). These receptors all come from a woman between 45 and 65 years old who had recovered from COVID-19.

The chain recombines TRBV10-3 with TRBJ1-4; TRBD1 matches at 7 bases. This CDR3 is built from 15 residues. V was clipped by 10 bases and J by 3 bases; unmatched bases: 11. Germline CDR1 ENHRY, CDR2 SYGVKD. As DNA, the CDR3 is TGTGCCACCTCAGTGAGAACAGGGGCTAATGAAAAACTGTTTTTT. This sequence encodes CATSVRTGANEKLFF.

The V and J genes are TRBV10-2 and TRBJ2-2, with 7 bases fitting TRBD1. The J segment lost 4 bases and the V segment lost 7 bases, leaving 6 bases of the junction unmatched. From germline, CDR1 is WSHSY and CDR2 SAAADI. The CDR3 is 14 residues long. This CDR3 is CASKRQGGTGELFF. In DNA, the CDR3 is TGCGCCAGCAAAAGACAGGGCGGCACCGGGGAGCTGTTTTTT.

V and J are TRBV28 and TRBJ1-2; D unresolved. There are 12 residues in the CDR3. Trimming shortened V by 4 bases and J by 10 bases, and 13 bases separated the two germline ends. The V gene's germline CDR1 is MDHEN and CDR2 SYDVKM. As DNA, the CDR3 is TGTGCCAGCAGTTCCAAGGACTCGGCCTACACCTTC. Its translation: CASSSKDSAYTF.

This chain uses TRBV5-4 with TRBJ2-6; D possibly corresponds to TRBD2 (5 bases). CDR1 and CDR2 (germline): SGHNT, YYREEE (reference sequence). This CDR3 comprises 16 residues. V was shortened by 3 bases and J by 0 bases, with 10 bases between the two germline ends. CDR3 sequence reads: CASSSLGSSGANVLTF. For the CDR3, the DNA is TGTGCCAGCAGCTCCCTTGGGAGCTCTGGGGCCAACGTCCTGACTTTC.

This clone has just one count. CDR3 sequence: CASSAAGLSGNTIYF. DNA of the CDR3: TGTGCCAGCAGCGCCGCTGGCTTGTCTGGAAACACCATATATTTT. The chain uses TRBV9 and TRBJ1-3; no definite D call. Trimming took 3 bases from V and 1 from J, leaving 11 bases between them. CDR1 is SGDLS, CDR2 YYNGEE, per germline. The CDR3 extends over 15 amino acids. Combining the CDR3 with reference TRBV9 and TRBJ1-3 gives the whole variable domain DSGVTQTPKHLITATGQRVTLRCSPRSGDLSVYWYQQSLDQGLQFLIQYYNGEERAKGNILERFSAQQFPDLHSELNLSSLELGDSALYFCASSAAGLSGNTIYFGEGSWLTVV.

The chain carries TRBV30 and TRBJ1-1, with D unclear. The CDR3 extends over 12 amino acids. V dropped 3 bases and J dropped 5 bases, with 10 bases sitting between them. The V gene's germline CDR1 is GTSNPN and CDR2 SVGIG (reference sequence). CDR3 nucleotide sequence: TGTGCCTGGAGCGGTGTCGTTACTGAAGCTTTCTTT. Its translation: CAWSGVVTEAFF.

This rearrangement joins TRBV5-1 to TRBJ2-2; 12 nucleotides align to TRBD2. The CDR3 consists of 19 residues. CDR1 and CDR2 from the germline V gene are SGHRS and YFSETQ. After removal of 4 bases from V and 4 bases from J, the junction contained 14 bases not matched to a gene. DNA of the CDR3: TGCGCCAGCAGCAAAGGAGGACTAGCGGGGATCATGGGCACCGGGGAGCTGTTTTTT. Its translation: CASSKGGLAGIMGTGELFF.

The J gene is TRBJ1-1, the V gene TRBV7-9; the match to TRBD1 covers 7 bases. CDR3 size: 16 residues. The V gene end was trimmed by 1 base and the J gene end by 1 base; junction bases not matched to a gene: 6. In germline, CDR1 is SEHNR, CDR2 FQNEAQ (reference sequence). Written as DNA, the CDR3 is TGTGCCAGCAGCTTAGTTGGGACAGACAAGAACACTGAAGCTTTCTTT. Protein product: CASSLVGTDKNTEAFF.

The chain uses TRBV10-3 and TRBJ2-5; weak D call: TRBD2 (6 bases). The germline gives CDR1 ENHRY, CDR2 SYGVKD. CDR3 length equals 12 residues. V lost 8 bases to trimming and J lost 1 base, with 8 bases between them. Here the CDR3 reads CAIGGAQETQYF. DNA for the CDR3: TGTGCCATCGGCGGGGCCCAAGAGACCCAGTACTTC.

This chain uses TRBV7-2 with TRBJ2-3, with 9 bases matching TRBD2. The germline V gene has CDR1 SGHTA and CDR2 FQGNSA. After removal of 1 base from V and 2 bases from J, the junction contained 1 base not matched to a gene. This CDR3 has 15 amino acids. The CDR3 loop reads CASSLGTSVTDTQYF. The CDR3 DNA is TGTGCCAGCAGCTTAGGGACTAGCGTCACAGATACGCAGTATTTT.

The chain joins TRBV6-1 to TRBJ1-2; 8 positions match TRBD1. The CDR3 spans 14 residues. After removal of 3 bases from V and 4 bases from J, the junction contained 4 bases not matched to a gene. Germline V gene data show CDR1 as MNHNS and CDR2 as SASEGT. The CDR3 region has the DNA TGTGCCAGCAGTGAGGTAGGACAGGGCTATGGCTACACCTTC. This encodes CASSEVGQGYGYTF.

This chain uses TRBV19 with TRBJ2-1, with D unresolved. Germline V gene lookup returns CDR1 LNHDA and CDR2 SQIVND (reference sequence). The ends were cut back, 6 bases at V and 8 bases at J, with 11 bases in the middle. The CDR3 spans 12 residues. CDR3 sequence reads: CASSLHADEQFF. The CDR3 bases are TGTGCCAGTAGCCTACATGCGGATGAGCAGTTCTTC.

The V gene is TRBV28, the J gene TRBJ2-7, with 13 nucleotides matching TRBD2. The germline V gene encodes CDR1 MDHEN and CDR2 SYDVKM. The trim removed 5 bases at V and 5 bases at J, leaving 12 bases unmatched. The CDR3 consists of 17 residues. This CDR3 reads CASSPYTSGRAVDEQYF. The CDR3, as DNA: TGTGCCAGCAGTCCTTACACTAGCGGGAGGGCCGTTGACGAGCAGTACTTC.

V is TRBV6-6 and J is TRBJ2-7, with TRBD1 identical over 8 bases. V trimming: 10 bases; J trimming: 0 bases; junction bases outside the gene matches: 8. The CDR3 sequence is 14 residues long. The germline CDR1 and CDR2 sequences are MNHNY and SVGAGI (reference sequence). The CDR3 DNA sequence: TGTGCCACCGACGACAGGGGAGACTCCTACGAGCAGTACTTC. Translating gives CATDDRGDSYEQYF.

V usage is TRBV7-9 and J usage is TRBJ1-1; TRBD1 is a possible D gene (5 bases). V shed 1 base and J shed 9 bases, with 21 bases lying between them. Germline CDR1 SEHNR, CDR2 FQNEAQ (reference sequence). The length of the CDR3 is 16 residues. CDR3 amino acids: CASSLDRGAGFRQAFF. CDR3 in DNA: TGTGCCAGCAGCTTAGACCGCGGGGCAGGGTTCAGACAAGCTTTCTTT.